The 28 T cell receptor beta chains below come from one sample, sequenced in a study of shared clonotypes between healthy human individuals. Naive CD8 cells were CD45RO-negative, positively selected for CCR7, excluding terminally differentiated effector memory CD45RA+ cells. Sequencing used immunoSEQ multiplex PCR; TCRdb keeps in-frame clones, though not all of them. The table records about 2 million clones, about 95% of them present only once. Sequencing input: naive CD8+ T cells sorted from blood. The receptors stem from a young man in good health.

The chain has TRBV27 and TRBJ2-7, with a tentative D call TRBD2 (6 bases). Trimming shortened V by 2 bases and J by 6 bases, and 14 bases separated the two germline ends. Germline loops: CDR1 MNHEY, CDR2 SMNVEV (reference sequence). The CDR3 is 14 residues long. CDR3 coding DNA: TGTGCCAGCAGTTTAGTCGGGGGTCGGGCCGAGCAGTACTTC. Translated: CASSLVGGRAEQYF.

The chain has TRBV9 and TRBJ1-3; D is uncertain. V lost 4 bases and J 0 bases, leaving 11 bases between the germline ends. The CDR3 totals 15 residues. Per the germline V gene, CDR1 is SGDLS and CDR2 is YYNGEE. In DNA, the CDR3 is TGTGCCAGCAGCCGCGGCCCAAACTCTGGAAACACCATATATTTT. Protein: CASSRGPNSGNTIYF.

This clone has just one count. The rearrangement links TRBV19 to TRBJ1-4; no reliable D call. The germline gives CDR1 LNHDA, CDR2 SQIVND (reference sequence). This CDR3 has 14 residues. The V gene lost 3 bases and the J gene lost 3 bases, with 8 bases spanning the gap. The CDR3 DNA sequence: TGTGCCAGTAGTATTAGGCAGCCTAATGAAAAACTGTTTTTT. Translating it yields CASSIRQPNEKLFF.

As to this clone: Additional DNA sequences in this sample encode the identical CDR3. The chain uses TRBV7-8 and TRBJ2-2, with 8 bases identical to TRBD2. With 5 bases clipped from V and 3 bases from J, the junction kept 5 bases outside the gene matches. The CDR3 length is 15 residues. The germline V gene encodes CDR1 SGHVS and CDR2 FQNEAQ. The CDR3 DNA sequence: TGTGCCAGCAGCCCAATAGCGGGGTACACCGGGGAGCTGTTTTTT. It codes for CASSPIAGYTGELFF. Looking up the rest from reference TRBV7-8 and TRBJ2-2 gives the full variable domain: GAGVSQSPRYKVAKRGQDVALRCDPISGHVSLFWYQQALGQGPEFLTYFQNEAQLDKSGLPSDRFFAERPEGSVSTLKIQRTQQEDSAVYLCASSPIAGYTGELFFGEGSRLTVL.

The V and J genes are TRBV27 and TRBJ1-1; possibly TRBD1 for D (6 bases). Trimming took off 5 bases at V and 7 bases at J, with 20 bases between the two ends. This CDR3 has 15 residues. The germline V gene has CDR1 MNHEY and CDR2 SMNVEV (reference sequence). The CDR3 is CASSPYTSGEVEAFF. CDR3 nucleotide sequence: TGTGCCAGCAGTCCCTACACGTCAGGGGAGGTTGAAGCTTTCTTT.

This chain uses TRBV12-5 with TRBJ2-3, with D possibly TRBD2 on 6 matching bases. The CDR3 runs to 12 residues. V lost 6 bases to trimming and J lost 6 bases, with 10 bases between them. CDR1 and CDR2 (germline): LGHNT, FRNRAP. The CDR3 is CASGFGGDTQYF. Here the CDR3 DNA reads TGTGCTAGTGGATTCGGAGGGGATACGCAGTATTTT.

J is TRBJ1-2 and V is TRBV11-3, with D tentatively TRBD1 (5 bases). This CDR3 has 16 residues. V lost 0 bases and J lost 2, with 13 bases in between. Germline V lookup: CDR1 SGHNT, CDR2 YENEEA. Written as DNA, the CDR3 is TGTGCCAGCAGCTTAGATCGGAGGGGAGTGAACTATGGCTACACCTTC. It translates to CASSLDRRGVNYGYTF.

The genes are TRBV7-9 and TRBJ1-1; D is ambiguous. Trimming took off 1 base at V and 10 bases at J, with 13 bases between the two ends. Germline V gene sequence: CDR1 SEHNR, CDR2 FQNEAQ (reference sequence). CDR3 size: 13 residues. CDR3 sequence: CASSLVVGGAAFF. The CDR3 bases are TGTGCCAGCAGCTTAGTGGTCGGAGGCGCAGCTTTCTTT.

This rearrangement joins TRBV2 to TRBJ2-3; possibly TRBD2 for D (5 bases). The ends were cut back, 6 bases at V and 6 bases at J, with 19 bases in the middle. This CDR3 comprises 15 residues. Germline assignment: CDR1 SNHLY and CDR2 FYNNEI. The CDR3 DNA reads TGTGCCAGCAGAGAGGGCCCAGCTTATGGGGATACGCAGTATTTT. This gives the protein CASREGPAYGDTQYF.

The rearrangement joins TRBV4-1 to TRBJ2-7; D remains ambiguous. Germline CDR1 reads MGHRA; CDR2 reads YSYEKL. The length of the CDR3 is 16 residues. V lost 1 base to trimming and J lost 0 bases, with 13 bases between them. The DNA for the CDR3 is TGCGCCAGCAGCCAAGTCACGGCCCTCGACTCCTACGAGCAGTACTTC. This codes for CASSQVTALDSYEQYF.

The V and J genes are TRBV5-1 and TRBJ2-3, with D perhaps matching TRBD1 (6 bases). The CDR3 extends over 14 amino acids. Trimming took 4 bases from V and 0 from J, leaving 9 bases between them. CDR1 and CDR2 from the germline V gene are SGHRS and YFSETQ. The CDR3 region has the DNA TGCGCCAGCAGCCCAGGGGATAGCACAGATACGCAGTATTTT. It encodes CASSPGDSTDTQYF.

The CDR3 DNA reads as TGTGCCAGCAGCTTAGCAGGGTCGGAGACCCAGTACTTC. Protein sequence: CASSLAGSETQYF. The chain is built from TRBV7-9 and TRBJ2-5; D not certain. Germline-derived CDR1 and CDR2 are SEHNR and FQNEAQ (reference sequence). V was clipped by 0 bases and J by 5 bases, with 7 bases between them. CDR3 length: 13 residues.

V and J are TRBV27 and TRBJ2-7, with 11 bases that match TRBD1. The CDR3 runs to 16 residues. CDR1 MNHEY and CDR2 SMNVEV come from the germline V gene (reference sequence). J was trimmed by 4 bases and V by 1 base; bases with no gene match: 6. DNA of the CDR3: TGTGCCAGCAGTTTATTGCCCGGGACAGGGGGGTACGAGCAGTACTTC. Translated: CASSLLPGTGGYEQYF.

The chain links TRBV27 to TRBJ2-7; 7 nucleotides line up with TRBD1. Germline V gives CDR1 MNHEY, CDR2 SMNVEV (reference sequence). Losses at the gene ends were 2 bases for V and 4 bases for J; bases not matched to a gene: 8. The CDR3 is 15 residues long. CDR3 amino acids: CASSLGVTGVYEQYF. CDR3 in DNA: TGTGCCAGCAGTTTAGGGGTTACAGGGGTGTACGAGCAGTACTTC.

The chain has TRBV5-8 and TRBJ2-7; D is perhaps TRBD1 (6 bases). Between the trimmed V and J ends, which lost 1 base and 3 bases, there was a span of 11 bases. Germline assignment: CDR1 SGHTS and CDR2 YDEGEE. The CDR3 spans 14 residues. CDR3: CASSLTGTIYEQYF. DNA of the CDR3: TGTGCCAGCAGCTTGACAGGGACCATCTACGAGCAGTACTTC.

The chain has TRBV10-1 and TRBJ2-2; 14 bases match TRBD2. The V and J ends lost 3 bases and 5 bases, in that order; junction bases with no gene match: 5. The CDR3 has 17 amino acids. CDR1 WNHNN and CDR2 SYGVQD come from the germline V gene (reference sequence). The CDR3 nucleotides are TGCGCCAGCAGTGATCCCGGACTAGCGGGGGGTACCGGGGAGCTGTTTTTT. This gives the protein CASSDPGLAGGTGELFF.

The rearrangement joins TRBV6-6 to TRBJ1-2, with D possibly TRBD1 on 6 matching bases. The V gene lost 2 bases and the J gene lost 5 bases, with 15 bases spanning the gap. This CDR3 has 15 residues. CDR1 MNHNY and CDR2 SVGAGI come from the germline V gene (reference sequence). Written as DNA, the CDR3 is TGTGCCAGCAGTTACAATGCCGGACAGTTGTATGGCTACACCTTC. This translates into CASSYNAGQLYGYTF.

The chain couples TRBV5-6 to TRBJ2-7, with D perhaps matching TRBD2 (6 bases). The CDR3 extends over 15 amino acids. Deletions cut 3 bases from V and 0 bases from J, with 13 bases between. In germline, CDR1 is SGHDT, CDR2 YYEEEE. The DNA for the CDR3 is TGTGCCAGCAGCTGGGGGGAGGCCAGCTCCTACGAGCAGTACTTC. Its protein product is CASSWGEASSYEQYF. Filled out from reference TRBV5-6 and TRBJ2-7, the complete variable domain reads DAGVTQSPTHLIKTRGQQVTLRCSPKSGHDTVSWYQQALGQGPQFIFQYYEEEERQRGNFPDRFSGHQFPNYSSELNVNALLLGDSALYLCASSWGEASSYEQYFGPGTRLTVT.

The rearrangement uses TRBV6-6 and TRBJ2-7; D possibly corresponds to TRBD2 (5 bases). The CDR3 contains 13 residues. V was trimmed by 1 base and J by 4 bases, leaving 8 bases between them. Germline V CDR1 and CDR2: MNHNY, SVGAGI (reference sequence). CDR3 sequence (DNA): TGTGCCAGCAGTTACTATAGGGAGTACGAGCAGTACTTC. Amino acids: CASSYYREYEQYF.

A single count supports this clone. V gene TRBV7-9 combines with J gene TRBJ2-1; D unresolved. Trimming pared 5 bases from V and 4 bases from J, leaving 3 bases between. Per germline, CDR1 SEHNR and CDR2 FQNEAQ (reference sequence). CDR3 length: 11 amino acids. The CDR3 loop is CASSAYNEQFF. In nucleotides, the CDR3 is TGTGCCAGCAGCGCGTACAATGAGCAGTTCTTC. The full variable domain, rest sourced from reference TRBV7-9 and TRBJ2-1, is DTGVSQNPRHKITKRGQNVTFRCDPISEHNRLYWYRQTLGQGPEFLTYFQNEAQLEKSRLLSDRFSAERPKGSFSTLEIQRTEQGDSAMYLCASSAYNEQFFGPGTRLTVL.

This chain joins TRBV4-1 and TRBJ2-3, with D perhaps TRBD1 (6 bases). This CDR3 is built from 15 residues. Germline CDR1 MGHRA, CDR2 YSYEKL. Trimming removed 1 base at V and 8 bases at J, with 16 bases between. In nucleotides, the CDR3 is TGCGCCAGCAGCCAAGGGACAGTTAGGGAAGGTACGCAGTATTTT. It encodes CASSQGTVREGTQYF.

This chain uses TRBV19 with TRBJ1-1; tentatively, D is TRBD1 (5 bases). Trimming took off 3 bases at V and 1 base at J, with 12 bases between the two ends. Germline V gene lookup returns CDR1 LNHDA and CDR2 SQIVND (reference sequence). CDR3 length equals 15 residues. This chain's CDR3 is CASSMGWGENTEAFF. The CDR3 coding sequence is TGTGCCAGTAGTATGGGTTGGGGGGAGAACACTGAAGCTTTCTTT.

This chain uses TRBV5-8 with TRBJ2-3; D is possibly TRBD1 (6 bases). The CDR3 contains 15 residues. The germline V gene encodes CDR1 SGHTS and CDR2 YDEGEE. The ends were cut back, 0 bases at V and 2 bases at J, with 10 bases in the middle. CDR3 in amino acids: CASSLEQGYTDTQYF. For the CDR3, the DNA is TGTGCCAGCAGCTTGGAACAGGGCTACACAGATACGCAGTATTTT.

V gene TRBV20-1 combines with J gene TRBJ2-7, with 7 bases fitting TRBD2. The CDR3 totals 11 residues. Germline lookup yields CDR1 DFQATT and CDR2 SNEGSKA (reference sequence). The CDR3 sequence: CSTGGVAEQYF. CDR3 in DNA: TGCAGCACGGGGGGTGTGGCCGAGCAGTACTTC.

This clone was detected only once. A clone one base away is much larger, so this may be a read error. The CDR3 sequence is CAWRVGEEKLFF. In DNA form, the CDR3 reads TGTGCCTGGAGGGTCGGTGAGGAAAAACTGTTTTTT. V usage is TRBV30 and J usage is TRBJ1-4; no firm D call. From germline, CDR1 is GTSNPN and CDR2 SVGIG (reference sequence). This CDR3 is built from 12 residues. The ends were cut back, 3 bases at V and 8 bases at J, with 10 bases in the middle.

This clone appeared a single time. The rearrangement joins TRBV10-3 to TRBJ2-5; tentative D call: TRBD1 (6 bases). V was pared by 3 bases and J by 4 bases, with 18 bases between. CDR1 and CDR2 (germline): ENHRY, SYGVKD. This CDR3 has 16 amino acids. CDR3 in DNA: TGTGCCATCAGTGACCCCCAGGGGACCTTGGGAGAGACCCAGTACTTC. As protein: CAISDPQGTLGETQYF.

The chain uses TRBV5-1 and TRBJ2-7; the match to TRBD1 covers 7 bases. CDR1 is SGHRS and CDR2 is YFSETQ in the germline V gene. This CDR3 contains 14 residues. The trim removed 3 bases at V and 3 bases at J, leaving 6 bases unmatched. DNA for the CDR3: TGCGCCAGCAGCTGGGACAGACCGAACTACGAGCAGTACTTC. Its translation: CASSWDRPNYEQYF. Filled out from reference TRBV5-1 and TRBJ2-7, the complete variable domain reads KAGVTQTPRYLIKTRGQQVTLSCSPISGHRSVSWYQQTPGQGLQFLFEYFSETQRNKGNFPGRFSGRQFSNSRSEMNVSTLELGDSALYLCASSWDRPNYEQYFGPGTRLTVT.

Regarding this clone: Other DNA sequences in the same sample also yield this CDR3. V gene TRBV5-6 combines with J gene TRBJ2-3; TRBD2 aligns across 13 bases. Germline CDR1 reads SGHDT; CDR2 reads YYEEEE. The CDR3 extends over 16 amino acids. After removal of 4 bases from V and 6 bases from J, the junction contained 8 bases not matched to a gene. Written as DNA, the CDR3 is TGTGCCAGCAGCCAAGGACTAGCGGGGGCCCCGGATACGCAGTATTTT. Its protein product is CASSQGLAGAPDTQYF.